A single sample is the source of the 8 T cell receptor beta chains below, sequenced in a study of T cell responses to AZD1222 COVID-19 vaccine (dated by TCRdb to 2020 to 2022). The library was made by the immunoSEQ multiplex PCR assay. Not all clones reach the TCRdb copy of this immuneACCESS table, which keeps in-frame sequences only. Checked studies attribute under half of the gap to unresolved V genes and leave the rest unexplained. The sample table contains 110,000 or so clones; only one count was recorded for about 90% of them. Clones ranked in the top ten supply over 5% of the sample. Per the publication, the time point label means: baseline before first vaccination. The sequencing here drew on peripheral blood, taken on day 0 of AZD1222 vaccination. These receptor sequences come from an adult in good health.

CDR3: CASSEASFRNQPQHF. The DNA of the CDR3 is TGTGCCAGCAGTGAAGCTTCATTCAGAAATCAGCCCCAGCATTTT. This chain links TRBV2 with TRBJ1-5; D is unresolved. V shed 0 bases and J shed 4 bases, with 10 bases lying between them. The CDR3 has 15 amino acids. Germline V gives CDR1 SNHLY, CDR2 FYNNEI.

The rearrangement uses TRBV7-9 and TRBJ1-4, with D unclear. Trimming stripped 3 bases from V and 3 bases from J, with 8 bases between. Looked up from germline, CDR1 is SEHNR and CDR2 is FQNEAQ (reference sequence). The CDR3 totals 14 residues. CDR3 in DNA: TGTGCCAGCAGCTTTGGTCCAGCTAATGAAAAACTGTTTTTT. This codes for CASSFGPANEKLFF.

This chain joins TRBV5-1 and TRBJ1-3, with no clear D. V lost 4 bases, J lost 2 bases, and 4 bases lay in between. CDR1 is SGHRS and CDR2 is YFSETQ in the germline V gene. The CDR3 length is 12 residues. The CDR3, as DNA: TGCGCCAGCAGCCCCGCTGGAAACACCATATATTTT. It yields the protein CASSPAGNTIYF.

The V and J genes are TRBV7-9 and TRBJ1-2; D unresolved. Germline V CDR1 and CDR2: SEHNR, FQNEAQ (reference sequence). This CDR3 spans 12 amino acids. Between the trimmed V and J ends, which lost 1 base and 4 bases, there was a span of 4 bases. CDR3 in DNA: TGTGCCAGCAGCTTAGTAGGCTATGGCTACACCTTC. Translating gives CASSLVGYGYTF.

This chain joins TRBV4-2 and TRBJ1-3; D is undetermined. This CDR3 is 13 amino acids long. Germline CDR1 and CDR2: LGHNA and YNFKEQ. Trimming left V 4 bases short and J 4 bases short, with 8 bases between. The CDR3 DNA is TGTGCCAGCAGCCGTGACCTCGGAAACACCATATATTTT. It translates to CASSRDLGNTIYF.

The V gene is TRBV4-2, the J gene TRBJ1-4, with TRBD1 matching over 10 bases. Germline V gene data show CDR1 as LGHNA and CDR2 as YNFKEQ. Germline trimming cut 0 bases from V and 5 bases from J; bases unmatched to any gene: 12. This CDR3 is built from 19 residues. CDR3 amino acids: CASSQERDRGPYPNEKLFF. The CDR3, as DNA: TGTGCCAGCAGCCAAGAGAGGGACAGGGGTCCGTATCCCAATGAAAAACTGTTTTTT.

The genes are TRBV19 and TRBJ2-5, with D unclear. There are 13 residues in the CDR3. CDR1 is LNHDA and CDR2 is SQIVND in the germline V gene (reference sequence). V lost 6 bases and J lost 5, with 13 bases in between. CDR3: CASRGPEWETQYF. CDR3 nucleotides: TGTGCCAGTAGAGGACCGGAGTGGGAGACCCAGTACTTC.

This clone came up once. The chain employs TRBV29-1 and TRBJ2-1, with TRBD2 identical over 8 bases. The V gene's germline CDR1 is SQVTM and CDR2 ANQGSEA. The CDR3 spans 12 residues. V lost 4 bases, J lost 10 bases, and 6 bases stayed unmatched. For the CDR3, the DNA is TGCAGCGTTGCGCGGGGGGCAAGGGAGCAGTTCTTC. It specifies CSVARGAREQFF.